The sequence of this T cell receptor beta chain was determined in a study of Ad26.COV2.S vaccination and SARS-CoV-2 variants. About the study: Doses of Ad26.COV2.S were injected into muscle once or twice, 56 days apart. Study results and limitations: For non-spike TCRs, breadth in vaccine recipients resembled that in placebo recipients. A substantial breadth of spike-specific CD8+ and CD4+ T cell responses after vaccination has been reported.

Data came from immunoSEQ multiplex PCR; TCRdb stores just in-frame clones and leaves some out. The data show roughly 400,000 clones, 90% seen once. The germline V and J ends were trimmed by 1 base and 3 bases, with 13 bases remaining between them. Per the germline V gene, CDR1 is LNHNV and CDR2 is YYDKDF (reference sequence). CDR3 size: 15 residues. A remark on this clone: The antigen is not known.

Sample treatment: 15 to 20 received Ad26.COV2.S at low or high dose, single or two shots; 5 received placebo; per-sample allocation not given. Material that was analyzed had been drawn on day 63 after the first vaccine or placebo injection. This sequence was found in a person aged 18-60 years who received the Ad26.COV2.S COVID-19 vaccine or a placebo. The chain joins TRBV15 to TRBJ2-7, with a tentative D call TRBD2 (5 bases). The input for sequencing was peripheral blood, taken in a trial of Ad26.COV2.S vaccine versus placebo. For the CDR3, the DNA is TGTGCCACCAGCAGAGTCAGCGGCCCCCTCTACGAGCAGTACTTC. Amino acid sequence: CATSRVSGPLYEQYF.